Following are 10 T cell receptor beta chains from one sample sequenced in a study of technical replicates of blood from a few donors. Profiled with immunoSEQ multiplex PCR; TCRdb holds only in-frame clones, not every one. The repertoire holds some 75,000 clones, with 95% to 97% as singletons. The sequenced sample consisted of T cells isolated from PBMCs. Receptor source: a human donor in good health.

The rearrangement links TRBV19 to TRBJ1-2; 8 bases fit TRBD1. CDR1 and CDR2 (germline): LNHDA, SQIVND (reference sequence). The CDR3 covers 14 residues. J was trimmed by 6 bases and V by 5 bases; bases with no gene match: 8. CDR3: CASSPSTGGNGYTF. CDR3 DNA sequence: TGTGCCAGTAGTCCCTCAACAGGGGGAAATGGCTACACCTTC. Looking up the rest from reference TRBV19 and TRBJ1-2 gives the full variable domain: DGGITQSPKYLFRKEGQNVTLSCEQNLNHDAMYWYRQDPGQGLRLIYYSQIVNDFQKGDIAEGYSVSREKKESFPLTVTSAQKNPTAFYLCASSPSTGGNGYTFGSGTRLTVV.

This clone came up once. The rearrangement uses TRBV5-6 and TRBJ1-2; no clear D gene. The V end lost 0 bases, the J end lost 8 bases, and 11 bases lay between the germline ends. Germline V gives CDR1 SGHDT, CDR2 YYEEEE. This CDR3 is built from 13 residues. As DNA, the CDR3 is TGTGCCAGCAGCTTGGGCAGGCGGGAGGGCTACACCTTC. Protein: CASSLGRREGYTF.

The chain uses TRBV18 and TRBJ2-5; 7 nucleotides match TRBD2. Germline V gene data show CDR1 as KGHSH and CDR2 as LQKENI. The CDR3 runs to 15 residues. V shed 7 bases and J 2 bases; nucleotides not matched to a gene: 10. The CDR3 DNA sequence: TGTGCCAGCTTCTCGGCTAGCGGCCAACAAGAGACCCAGTACTTC. This translates into CASFSASGQQETQYF.

The J gene is TRBJ1-1, the V gene TRBV27, with 7 bases lining up with TRBD1. Losses at the gene ends were 5 bases for V and 3 bases for J; bases not matched to a gene: 15. From germline, CDR1 is MNHEY and CDR2 SMNVEV (reference sequence). This CDR3 has 17 residues. The chain's CDR3 is CASSLSTGSWYDTEAFF. The CDR3, as DNA: TGTGCCAGCAGTCTTTCGACAGGGTCTTGGTATGACACTGAAGCTTTCTTT.

The V call is TRBV5-4, the J call TRBJ2-5; D possibly corresponds to TRBD1 (6 bases). Germline values: CDR1 SGHNT, CDR2 YYREEE (reference sequence). Trimming cost V 4 bases and J 5 bases, with 18 bases left between them. There are 15 residues in the CDR3. This CDR3 reads CASSHNLQGRETQYF. The DNA for the CDR3 is TGTGCCAGCAGCCACAACCTACAGGGTCGGGAGACCCAGTACTTC.

V usage is TRBV5-1 and J usage is TRBJ1-4; TRBD1 matches 10 bases. Trimming at V came to 3 bases and at J to 3 bases, leaving 5 bases not matched to a gene. The CDR3 loop spans 16 amino acids. The V gene's germline CDR1 is SGHRS and CDR2 YFSETQ. The CDR3 DNA reads TGCGCCAGCAGCTGGGGACAGGGGACATCTAATGAAAAACTGTTTTTT. It specifies CASSWGQGTSNEKLFF.

The rearrangement links TRBV29-1 to TRBJ2-1, with D hard to call. Germline V gene lookup returns CDR1 SQVTM and CDR2 ANQGSEA. The V end was cut by 4 bases, the J end by 7 bases, with 8 bases between. This CDR3 spans 11 amino acids. The CDR3 spells CSVVVENEQFF. Here the CDR3 DNA reads TGCAGCGTTGTAGTCGAAAATGAGCAGTTCTTC.

The chain has TRBV7-2 and TRBJ2-4; 16 positions match TRBD2. Per germline, CDR1 SGHTA and CDR2 FQGNSA. V lost 5 bases and J lost 3; bases outside the gene matches: 4. This CDR3 contains 17 residues. The CDR3 loop reads CASSLGTSGRVKNIQYF. CDR3 sequence (DNA): TGTGCCAGCAGCCTAGGGACTAGCGGGAGGGTCAAAAACATTCAGTACTTC.

The V call is TRBV6-4, the J call TRBJ1-1; D is undetermined. CDR1 is MRHNA and CDR2 is SNTAGT in the germline V gene. This CDR3 is 13 amino acids long. Trimming removed 0 bases at V and 1 base at J, with 3 bases between. CDR3 residues: CASSDSQNTEAFF. The CDR3 DNA sequence: TGTGCCAGCAGTGACTCACAGAACACTGAAGCTTTCTTT.

J is TRBJ2-1 and V is TRBV19, with TRBD2 identical over 11 bases. This CDR3 is 14 amino acids long. After removal of 5 bases from V and 10 bases from J, the junction contained 7 bases not matched to a gene. Per germline, CDR1 LNHDA and CDR2 SQIVND (reference sequence). CDR3 residues: CASSGASGGREQFF. The CDR3, as DNA: TGTGCCAGTAGTGGGGCTAGCGGGGGGAGGGAGCAGTTCTTC.